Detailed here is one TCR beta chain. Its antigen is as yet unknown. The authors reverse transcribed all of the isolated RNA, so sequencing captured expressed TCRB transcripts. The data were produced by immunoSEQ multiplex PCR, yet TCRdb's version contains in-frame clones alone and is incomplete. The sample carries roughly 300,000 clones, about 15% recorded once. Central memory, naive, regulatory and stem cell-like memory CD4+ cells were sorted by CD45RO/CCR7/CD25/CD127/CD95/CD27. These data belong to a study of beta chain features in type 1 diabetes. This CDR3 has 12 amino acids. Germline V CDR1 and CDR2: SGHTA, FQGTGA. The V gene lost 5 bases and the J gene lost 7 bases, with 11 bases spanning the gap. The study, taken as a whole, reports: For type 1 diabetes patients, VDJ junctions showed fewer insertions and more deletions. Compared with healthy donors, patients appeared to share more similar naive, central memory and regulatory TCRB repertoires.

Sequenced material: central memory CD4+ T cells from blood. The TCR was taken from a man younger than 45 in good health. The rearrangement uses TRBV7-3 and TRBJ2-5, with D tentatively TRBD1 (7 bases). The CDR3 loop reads CASSDQGGTQYF. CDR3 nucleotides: TGTGCCAGCAGCGACCAGGGGGGGACCCAGTACTTC.